What follows are 13 T cell receptor beta chains derived from one specimen sequenced in a study of blood T cell repertoires in COVID-19. Clones were sequenced by immunoSEQ multiplex PCR, and TCRdb holds only the in-frame ones, with some missing. The sample consists of approximately 25,000 clones, around 88% of them appearing once. Sequences were obtained from peripheral blood. These receptors were collected from a human donor with acute or convalescent COVID-19. The donor label of this sample is uncertain.

The rearrangement links TRBV19 to TRBJ1-4; D might be TRBD1 (6 bases). V was clipped by 10 bases and J by 6 bases, with 12 bases between them. This CDR3 contains 12 residues. Germline loops: CDR1 LNHDA, CDR2 SQIVND (reference sequence). CDR3 sequence (DNA): TGTGCCACTAAGACAGGTGATGAAAAACTGTTTTTT. Amino acids: CATKTGDEKLFF.

CDR3 protein: CASSLTGYTNEQFF. The CDR3 DNA reads as TGTGCCAGCAGCTTAACAGGGTATACAAATGAGCAGTTCTTC. The rearrangement links TRBV5-6 to TRBJ2-1, with a weak D call TRBD1 (6 bases). The CDR3 extends over 14 amino acids. Looked up from germline, CDR1 is SGHDT and CDR2 is YYEEEE. Trimming stripped 2 bases from V and 7 bases from J, with 13 bases between.

The chain combines TRBV6-5 with TRBJ1-4; no reliable D call. Trimming removed 6 bases at V and 0 bases at J, with 8 bases between. This CDR3 is built from 14 residues. Germline V gene lookup returns CDR1 MNHEY and CDR2 SVGAGI. CDR3 in amino acids: CASRDSATNEKLFF. The CDR3 coding sequence is TGTGCCAGCAGAGACTCTGCAACTAATGAAAAACTGTTTTTT.

V usage is TRBV19 and J usage is TRBJ2-5; 7 nucleotides line up with TRBD2. The germline CDR1 and CDR2 sequences are LNHDA and SQIVND (reference sequence). Unmatched junction bases numbered 5, after V lost 2 bases and J lost 5 bases. This CDR3 is built from 14 residues. CDR3 sequence (DNA): TGTGCCAGTAGTATAATGGCGGGGGAGGAGACCCAGTACTTC. Amino acids: CASSIMAGEETQYF.

This sequence joins TRBV9 and TRBJ2-5; TRBD2 matches at 11 bases. Germline lookup yields CDR1 SGDLS and CDR2 YYNGEE. This CDR3 has 15 amino acids. The J segment lost 5 bases and the V segment lost 2 bases, leaving 5 bases of the junction unmatched. The CDR3 region is CASSVGLAAGETQYF. The CDR3 bases are TGTGCCAGCAGCGTGGGACTAGCGGCAGGGGAGACCCAGTACTTC.

The chain joins TRBV15 to TRBJ2-2; D might be TRBD1 (6 bases). There are 14 residues in the CDR3. CDR1 is LNHNV and CDR2 is YYDKDF in the germline V gene (reference sequence). V lost 4 bases and J lost 3, with 9 bases in between. In nucleotides, the CDR3 is TGTGCCACCAGCAAGGACAGTTACACCGGGGAGCTGTTTTTT. It is translated as CATSKDSYTGELFF.

V and J are TRBV2 and TRBJ1-2; D gene uncertain. CDR1 SNHLY and CDR2 FYNNEI come from the germline V gene. The CDR3 extends over 15 amino acids. V shed 0 bases and J shed 4 bases, with 12 bases lying between them. CDR3 sequence: CASSEARGVTYGYTF. In DNA, the CDR3 is TGTGCCAGCAGTGAAGCGCGCGGGGTGACCTATGGCTACACCTTC.

The V and J genes are TRBV6-2 or TRBV6-3 and TRBJ2-5, with 7 positions matching TRBD2. V gave up 4 bases and J gave up 10 bases; unmatched junction bases: 6. The germline gives CDR1 MNHEY, CDR2 SVGEGT. This CDR3 has 12 amino acids. The CDR3, as DNA: TGTGCCAGCAGTTTCGGGGGGTCCCACCAGTACTTC. This codes for CASSFGGSHQYF.

The V call is TRBV15, the J call TRBJ1-4; D gene uncertain. CDR1 and CDR2 (germline): LNHNV, YYDKDF (reference sequence). V lost 0 bases and J lost 8, with 7 bases in between. This CDR3 has 13 residues. CDR3 region: CATSRDPGEKLFF. DNA of the CDR3: TGTGCCACCAGCAGAGATCCGGGGGAAAAACTGTTTTTT.

V gene TRBV4-2 combines with J gene TRBJ1-4; D not resolved. The ends were cut back, 3 bases at V and 8 bases at J, with 19 bases in the middle. CDR3 size: 16 residues. Germline CDR1 reads LGHNA; CDR2 reads YNFKEQ. This chain's CDR3 is CASSQGPGVGWEKLFF. The CDR3, as DNA: TGTGCCAGCAGCCAGGGTCCCGGGGTGGGTTGGGAAAAACTGTTTTTT.

The rearrangement uses TRBV11-3 and TRBJ2-2; TRBD1 might be the D (6 bases). Germline CDR1 reads SGHNT; CDR2 reads YENEEA. CDR3 length equals 14 residues. Trimming stripped 5 bases from V and 7 bases from J, with 14 bases between. The CDR3: CASSPVKGHGELFF. The CDR3 DNA reads TGTGCCAGCAGCCCCGTTAAGGGACACGGGGAGCTGTTTTTT.

This chain links TRBV30 with TRBJ2-5; maybe TRBD2 (6 bases). The CDR3 totals 14 residues. Trimming took off 2 bases at V and 4 bases at J, with 14 bases between the two ends. CDR1 and CDR2 (germline): GTSNPN, SVGIG (reference sequence). The CDR3 DNA reads as TGTGCCTGGAGTCCGGCTTGGGGGGTAGAGACCCAGTACTTC. Translating gives CAWSPAWGVETQYF.

V is TRBV7-3 and J is TRBJ2-3, with 14 bases lining up with TRBD2. The V gene's germline CDR1 is SGHTA and CDR2 FQGTGA. Trimming cost V 5 bases and J 5 bases; bases outside gene matches: 6. The CDR3 is made up of 16 amino acids. The CDR3 loop is CASSPTTSGGVDTQYF. CDR3 nucleotide sequence: TGTGCCAGCAGCCCGACGACTAGCGGGGGGGTAGATACGCAGTATTTT.